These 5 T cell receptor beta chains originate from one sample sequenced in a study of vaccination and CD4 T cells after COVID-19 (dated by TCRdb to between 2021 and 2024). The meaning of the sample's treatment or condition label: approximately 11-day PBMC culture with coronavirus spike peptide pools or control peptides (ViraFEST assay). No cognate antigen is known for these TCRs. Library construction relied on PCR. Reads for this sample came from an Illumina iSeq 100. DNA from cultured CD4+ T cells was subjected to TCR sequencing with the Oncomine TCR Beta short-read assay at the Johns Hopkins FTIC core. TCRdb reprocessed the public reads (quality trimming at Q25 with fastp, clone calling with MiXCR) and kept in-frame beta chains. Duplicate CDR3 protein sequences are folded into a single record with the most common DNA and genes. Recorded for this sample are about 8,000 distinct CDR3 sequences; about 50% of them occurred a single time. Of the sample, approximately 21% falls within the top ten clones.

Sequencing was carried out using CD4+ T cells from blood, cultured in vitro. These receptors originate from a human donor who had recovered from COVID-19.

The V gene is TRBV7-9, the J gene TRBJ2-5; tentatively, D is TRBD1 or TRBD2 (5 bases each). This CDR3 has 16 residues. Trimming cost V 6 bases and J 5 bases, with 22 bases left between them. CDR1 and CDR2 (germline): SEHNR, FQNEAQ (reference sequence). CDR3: CASRDKVGTSGETQYF. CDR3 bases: TGTGCCAGCAGGGACAAGGTGGGGACGTCGGGCGAGACCCAGTACTTC.

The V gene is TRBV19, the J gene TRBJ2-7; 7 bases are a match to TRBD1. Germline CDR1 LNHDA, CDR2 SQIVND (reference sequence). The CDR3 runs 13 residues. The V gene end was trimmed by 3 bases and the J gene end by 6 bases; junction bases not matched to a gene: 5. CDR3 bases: TGTGCCAGTAGTATTGACAGGGTCAGCGAGCAGTACTTC. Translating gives CASSIDRVSEQYF. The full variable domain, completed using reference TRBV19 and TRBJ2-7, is DGGITQSPKYLFRKEGQNVTLSCEQNLNHDAMYWYRQDPGQGLRLIYYSQIVNDFQKGDIAEGYSVSREKKESFPLTVTSAQKNPTAFYLCASSIDRVSEQYFGPGTRLTVT.

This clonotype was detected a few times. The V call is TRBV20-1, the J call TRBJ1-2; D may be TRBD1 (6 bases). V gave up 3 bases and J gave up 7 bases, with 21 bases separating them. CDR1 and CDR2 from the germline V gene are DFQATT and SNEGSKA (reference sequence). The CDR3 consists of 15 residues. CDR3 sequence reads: CSASPEDRPGGGYTF. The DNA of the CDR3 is TGCAGTGCTAGCCCCGAAGACAGGCCGGGAGGTGGCTACACCTTC.

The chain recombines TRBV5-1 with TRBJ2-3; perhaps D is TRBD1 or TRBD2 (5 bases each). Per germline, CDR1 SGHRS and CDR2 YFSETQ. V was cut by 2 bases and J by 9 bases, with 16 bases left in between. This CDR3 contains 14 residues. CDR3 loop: CASSFGTAAWTQYF. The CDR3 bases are TGCGCCAGCAGCTTCGGGACCGCGGCATGGACGCAGTATTTT.

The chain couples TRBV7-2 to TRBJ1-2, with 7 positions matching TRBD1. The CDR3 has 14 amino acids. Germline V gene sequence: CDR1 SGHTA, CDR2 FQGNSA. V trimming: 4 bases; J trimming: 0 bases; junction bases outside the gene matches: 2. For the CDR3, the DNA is TGTGCCAGCAGCTACGACAGGGCTAACTATGGCTACACCTTC. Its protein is CASSYDRANYGYTF.